These 4 T cell receptor beta chains came from one sample sequenced in a study of cytomegalovirus exposure and HLA in healthy donors. The PCR used 60 Vbeta and 13 Jbeta primers. Clones were sequenced by immunoSEQ multiplex PCR, and TCRdb holds only the in-frame ones, with some missing. The table has about 130,000 clones, around 84% seen once. Sequencing was carried out using PBMCs. The receptors derive from a woman between 18 and 29 years old in good health and CMV-seropositive.

The chain uses TRBV9 and TRBJ2-3; D possibly corresponds to TRBD2 (5 bases). Trimming took off 0 bases at V and 1 base at J, with 9 bases between the two ends. Looked up from germline, CDR1 is SGDLS and CDR2 is YYNGEE. The CDR3 is 15 amino acids. The DNA of the CDR3 is TGTGCCAGCAGCGTAGCAGCGGCGGGCACAGATACGCAGTATTTT. Translated: CASSVAAAGTDTQYF.

This clone was counted only a few times. The J gene is TRBJ2-1, the V gene TRBV7-9; D possibly corresponds to TRBD1 (6 bases). Germline V lookup: CDR1 SEHNR, CDR2 FQNEAQ (reference sequence). The CDR3 consists of 15 residues. The germline V and J ends were trimmed by 5 bases and 0 bases, with 11 bases remaining between them. In nucleotides, the CDR3 is TGTGCCAGCAGCCAAAGGGGGAGCTCCTACAATGAGCAGTTCTTC. This translates into CASSQRGSSYNEQFF.

The rearrangement uses TRBV2 and TRBJ1-5; D is unclear. The CDR3 is 15 amino acids. The V end lost 5 bases, the J end lost 4 bases, and 15 bases lay between the germline ends. Germline V gene lookup returns CDR1 SNHLY and CDR2 FYNNEI. CDR3 nucleotide sequence: TGTGCCAGCAGTAGTACTGGAACAGCTAATCAGCCCCAGCATTTT. It specifies CASSSTGTANQPQHF.

The chain recombines TRBV25-1 with TRBJ2-5; 8 positions match TRBD1. Germline V gene data show CDR1 as MGHDK and CDR2 as SYGVNS. The CDR3 is 14 amino acids. V was pared by 3 bases and J by 4 bases, with 4 bases of the junction left unmatched. The CDR3 sequence is CASSDRGHGETQYF. CDR3 in DNA: TGTGCCAGCAGTGACAGGGGGCACGGAGAGACCCAGTACTTC.